These T cell receptor beta chains were read from a single sample in a study of blood T cell repertoires in COVID-19. Measured with immunoSEQ multiplex PCR; TCRdb has only the in-frame clones, and not every one. The sample records 250,000 to 350,000 clones, 80% to 95% being singletons. The sequencing input was PBMCs or T cells enriched from blood (not recorded which). These receptors were obtained from a woman under 40 who had recovered from COVID-19. CDR3s include the opening cysteine and the closing phenylalanine or tryptophan. A D gene is named only where the DNA matches it firmly. The size entry is marked missing in some rows and otherwise reads once, few, many or a size class.

TRBJ2-1,16,TRBD2,TRBV2,.,TGTGCCAGCAGCGGCGTAAGCGGGAGGGCCGAGGATGAGCAGTTCTTC,CASSGVSGRAEDEQFF
TRBJ1-5,13,.,TRBV7-3,.,TGTGCCAGCAGCTTGAACACCTATCAGCCCCAGCATTTT,CASSLNTYQPQHF
TRBJ2-5,17,TRBD2,TRBV7-2,.,TGTGCCAGCAGCGGAGGGACTAGCGGAGTAGACCAAGAGACCCAGTACTTC,CASSGGTSGVDQETQYF
TRBJ2-2,14,.,TRBV9,.,TGTGCCAGCACCCCCCTGGGAGCGGCCGGGGAGCTGTTTTTT,CASTPLGAAGELFF
TRBJ1-2,14,TRBD1,TRBV29-1,once,TGCAGCGCTGAAGCGGGACAGGGTTCCTATGGCTACACCTTC,CSAEAGQGSYGYTF
TRBJ2-7,16,.,TRBV4-2,.,TGTGCCAGCAGCCAAGATGCCTCAGGGGAGAAATACGAGCAGTACTTC,CASSQDASGEKYEQYF
TRBJ2-2,15,TRBD2,TRBV2,.,TGTGCCAGCAGTGAATGGGGACTAGCGGATGGGGAGCTGTTTTTT,CASSEWGLADGELFF
TRBJ1-1,13,.,TRBV28,.,TGTGCCAGCAGTTTATGGGGGGGCACTGAAGCTTTCTTT,CASSLWGGTEAFF
TRBJ2-1,16,TRBD2,TRBV3-1/TRBV3-2,once,TGTGCCAGCAGCCACGGGACTAGCGGGAGGTTTTATGAGCAGTTCTTC,CASSHGTSGRFYEQFF
TRBJ1-1,16,.,TRBV27,.,TGTGCCAGCAGTTATTTCTCAACAGGGCTGAACACTGAAGCTTTCTTT,CASSYFSTGLNTEAFF
TRBJ2-7,14,.,TRBV7-6,once,TGTGCCAGCAGCTCGGATCACGGACTCTCCGAGCAGTACTTC,CASSSDHGLSEQYF
TRBJ2-3,16,TRBD1,TRBV7-2,.,TGTGCCAGCAGCTCAAAGACGGGACAGGGGCGTGATACGCAGTATTTT,CASSSKTGQGRDTQYF
TRBJ2-5,14,TRBD2,TRBV7-9,.,TGTGCCAGCAGCCCGGGACTAGCGAAAGAGACCCAGTACTTC,CASSPGLAKETQYF
TRBJ2-7,13,TRBD1,TRBV27,.,TGTGCCAGCAGTTTACGGGACAGGTACGAGCAGTACTTC,CASSLRDRYEQYF
TRBJ2-2,16,TRBD2,TRBV30,.,TGTGCCTGGAGGCCGAAGGGCGGGAGAGGCACCGGGGAGCTGTTTTTT,CAWRPKGGRGTGELFF
TRBJ1-5,14,TRBD1,TRBV6-5,.,TGTGCCAGCACCCTCGATAGGGGGCTTCAGCCCCAGCATTTT,CASTLDRGLQPQHF